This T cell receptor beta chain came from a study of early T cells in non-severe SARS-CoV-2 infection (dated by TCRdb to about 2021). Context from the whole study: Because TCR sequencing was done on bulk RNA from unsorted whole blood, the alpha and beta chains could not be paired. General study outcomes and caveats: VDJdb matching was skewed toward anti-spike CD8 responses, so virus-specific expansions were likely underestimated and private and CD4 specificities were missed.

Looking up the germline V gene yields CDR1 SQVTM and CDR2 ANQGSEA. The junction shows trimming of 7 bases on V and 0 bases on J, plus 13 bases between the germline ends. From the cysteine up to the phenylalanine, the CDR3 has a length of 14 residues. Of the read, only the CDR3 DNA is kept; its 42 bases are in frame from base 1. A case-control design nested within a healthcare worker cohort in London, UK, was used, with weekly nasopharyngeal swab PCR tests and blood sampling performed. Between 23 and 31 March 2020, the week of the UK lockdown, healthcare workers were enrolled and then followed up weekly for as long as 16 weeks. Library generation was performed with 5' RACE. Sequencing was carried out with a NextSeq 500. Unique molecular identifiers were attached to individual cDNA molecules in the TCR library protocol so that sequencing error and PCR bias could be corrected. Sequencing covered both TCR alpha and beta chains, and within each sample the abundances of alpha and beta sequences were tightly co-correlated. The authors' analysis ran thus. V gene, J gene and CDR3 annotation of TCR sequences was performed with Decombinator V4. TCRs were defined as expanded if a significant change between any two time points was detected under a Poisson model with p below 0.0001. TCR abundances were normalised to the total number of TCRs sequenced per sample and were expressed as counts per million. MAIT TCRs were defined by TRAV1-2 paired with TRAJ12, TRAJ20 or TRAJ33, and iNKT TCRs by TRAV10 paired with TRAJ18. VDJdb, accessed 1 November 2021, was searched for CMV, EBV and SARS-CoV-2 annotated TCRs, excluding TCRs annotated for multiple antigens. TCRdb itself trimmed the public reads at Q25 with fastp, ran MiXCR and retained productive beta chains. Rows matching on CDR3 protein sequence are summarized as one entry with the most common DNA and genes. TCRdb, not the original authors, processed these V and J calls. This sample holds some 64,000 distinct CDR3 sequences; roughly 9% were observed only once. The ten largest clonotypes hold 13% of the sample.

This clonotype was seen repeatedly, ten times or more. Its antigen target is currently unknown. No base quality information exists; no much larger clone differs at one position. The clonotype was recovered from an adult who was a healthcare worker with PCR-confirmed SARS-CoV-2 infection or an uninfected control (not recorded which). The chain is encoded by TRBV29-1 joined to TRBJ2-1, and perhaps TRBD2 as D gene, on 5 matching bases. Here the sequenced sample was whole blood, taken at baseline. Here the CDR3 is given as CSAQDWSSYNEQFF. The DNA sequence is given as TGCAGCGCCCAGGACTGGAGCTCCTACAATGAGCAGTTCTTC.